The 8 T cell receptor beta chains below come from one sample, sequenced in a study of CD8+ T cells in alopecia areata. RNA extraction and reverse transcription yielded cDNA as sequencing template. TCRdb's table, derived via immunoSEQ multiplex PCR, lists solely in-frame clones and lacks some. This sample has around 97,000 clones; roughly half occur once, and the top ten carry around 10%. Sequencing was carried out using CD4+ T cells sorted from blood. The receptors derive from a human donor in good health.

The chain employs TRBV5-1 and TRBJ1-1; the match to TRBD1 covers 7 bases. Germline CDR1 is SGHRS and CDR2 is YFSETQ. J was trimmed by 0 bases and V by 5 bases; bases with no gene match: 4. The CDR3 consists of 14 residues. CDR3 sequence: CASRSGTVNTEAFF. The CDR3 DNA sequence: TGCGCCAGCAGGTCCGGGACAGTGAACACTGAAGCTTTCTTT.

The chain joins TRBV15 to TRBJ2-2; no clear D. Germline values: CDR1 LNHNV, CDR2 YYDKDF (reference sequence). Trimming took 5 bases from V and 4 from J, leaving 8 bases between them. CDR3 length equals 13 residues. As DNA, the CDR3 is TGTGCCACCAGCCCCTTGGGCACCGGGGAGCTGTTTTTT. Translated: CATSPLGTGELFF.

By proportion, this clone is medium-sized. The chain joins TRBV28 to TRBJ2-1; 8 bases are a match to TRBD1. With 5 bases clipped from V and 7 bases from J, the junction kept 10 bases outside the gene matches. This CDR3 comprises 15 residues. The germline V gene encodes CDR1 MDHEN and CDR2 SYDVKM. CDR3 sequence (DNA): TGTGCCAGCAGTACCCCCTCAGGGGGCAGAAATGAGCAGTTCTTC. Amino acid sequence: CASSTPSGGRNEQFF.

The CDR3 protein is CASSLVAGANTGELFF. The CDR3 DNA reads as TGCGCCAGCAGCTTGGTAGCCGGCGCGAACACCGGGGAGCTGTTTTTT. V usage is TRBV5-1 and J usage is TRBJ2-2; D gene unclear. The germline V and J ends were trimmed by 0 bases and 0 bases, with 9 bases remaining between them. The CDR3 totals 16 residues. Germline assignment: CDR1 SGHRS and CDR2 YFSETQ.

The chain couples TRBV7-2 to TRBJ1-6; TRBD1 aligns across 8 bases. This CDR3 is 15 amino acids long. CDR1 and CDR2 (germline): SGHTA, FQGNSA. The junction had 10 bases not matched to a gene; V was cut back by 5 bases and J by 10 bases. The CDR3 DNA follows: TGTGCCAGCAGCCAGCAAAGGACAGGGCTCTCACCCCTCCACTTT. It specifies CASSQQRTGLSPLHF.

This clone has at least ten counts. The chain couples TRBV7-9 to TRBJ2-2, with no clear D. Germline values: CDR1 SEHNR, CDR2 FQNEAQ (reference sequence). CDR3 length: 13 amino acids. Trimming left V 1 base short and J 5 bases short, with 5 bases between. DNA for the CDR3: TGTGCCAGCAGCTTAGTGCGGACCGGGGAGCTGTTTTTT. Protein product: CASSLVRTGELFF.

In DNA form, the CDR3 reads TGCAGCGCCCGGGACAGGGGGCCTGGCGAGCAGTACTTC. Its translation is CSARDRGPGEQYF. The genes are TRBV29-1 and TRBJ2-7; 12 positions agree with TRBD1. With 7 bases clipped from V and 6 bases from J, the junction kept 7 bases outside the gene matches. CDR1 is SQVTM, CDR2 ANQGSEA, per germline. The CDR3 spans 13 residues.

The count of this clone is one. The chain couples TRBV25-1 to TRBJ1-3; no firm D call. Per the germline V gene, CDR1 is MGHDK and CDR2 is SYGVNS. V was trimmed by 3 bases and J by 0 bases, leaving 12 bases between them. The CDR3 extends over 16 amino acids. As DNA, the CDR3 is TGTGCCAGCAGTGAGGACCGGTCTAGCTCTGGAAACACCATATATTTT. This translates into CASSEDRSSSGNTIYF.